This T cell receptor (beta chain) was recorded in a study of blood T cell repertoires in COVID-19. Looking at the study overall: Sites across the United States, Italy and Spain contributed samples from acute and convalescent COVID-19. Sources were T cells, B-cell-depleted T cells, or PBMCs; the material itself was cDNA or gDNA.

J lost 6 bases, V lost 4 bases, and 3 bases had no gene match. Germline lookup yields CDR1 SGHRS and CDR2 YFSETQ. The CDR3 spans 14 residues. Original handling: Scientists estimated how many nucleated cells there were by amplifying reference gene primers. Profiled with immunoSEQ multiplex PCR; TCRdb holds only in-frame clones, not every one. That table furnishes V, J and clone size, whereas the DNA furnished D and trimming. The repertoire holds approximately 200,000 clones, about 80% seen once, with around 2.7% in the top ten. Sequencing was performed on peripheral blood. This clonotype was obtained from a young woman who had recovered from COVID-19. The chain joins TRBV5-1 to TRBJ2-1; 11 bases align to TRBD2. This chain's CDR3 is CASSGLAGTNEQFF. The CDR3 nucleotides are TGCGCCAGCAGCGGACTAGCGGGCACCAATGAGCAGTTCTTC.